The TCR beta chain under discussion was sequenced for a study of blood T cell repertoires in COVID-19. For the study at large: Italy, Spain and the United States were the sources of the convalescent and acute COVID-19 samples. PBMCs, B-cell-depleted T cells, or T cells provided the cDNA or gDNA that made up the material.

Source study methods: Reference gene primer amplification yielded estimated nucleated cell counts. Repertoires were generated with immunoSEQ multiplex PCR, while TCRdb's copy carries only in-frame clones and drops some. From that table come the V and J calls and clone size; the DNA was used to work out D and trimming. The table lists 140,000 to 150,000 clones, around 90% of them singletons. The CDR3 spans 14 residues. Between the trimmed V and J ends, which lost 2 bases and 4 bases, there was a span of 11 bases. Germline V gene data show CDR1 as MNHEY and CDR2 as SMNVEV (reference sequence). The receptor comes from a man in his 70s with acute or convalescent COVID-19. Input material: peripheral blood. V is TRBV27 and J is TRBJ1-2; possible D gene TRBD1, 5 bases. Written as DNA, the CDR3 is TGTGCCAGCAGTTTAAAGGGGTCCGGCTATGGCTACACCTTC. This translates into CASSLKGSGYGYTF.